A selection of T cell receptor beta chains follows, all from one sample in a study of blood T cell repertoires in COVID-19. Libraries were prepared by immunoSEQ multiplex PCR; TCRdb keeps only in-frame clonotypes and omits some of them. This sample yields 24,000 or so clones, of which around 90% are seen a single time; 13% belongs to the top ten. Material for sequencing was peripheral blood. The receptors stem from a human donor in a cohort sampled during active COVID-19. The donor label of this sample is uncertain. Both conserved end residues are part of each CDR3. Each record gives: J gene, D gene, clone size, V gene, CDR3 DNA, CDR3 protein. A D gene is named only where the DNA matches it firmly. Clone size, where shown, is once, few, many, or a class for clones that have expanded.

>TRBJ1-2|NA|NA|TRBV5-8
TGTGCCAGCAGCTTGGTGGCGGTTACTAACTATGGCTACACCTTC
CASSLVAVTNYGYTF
>TRBJ1-2|NA|NA|TRBV6-2/TRBV6-3
TGTGCCAGCAGTTATCAGGGGCTAAGTGGCTACACCTTC
CASSYQGLSGYTF
>TRBJ2-3|NA|few|TRBV9
TGTGCCAGCAGCGTAGGAGGAGTGGCAGATACGCAGTATTTT
CASSVGGVADTQYF
>TRBJ1-2|TRBD1|NA|TRBV28
TGTGCCAGCAGTTTGGGACAGCTCCATCGACGGGGCTACACCTTC
CASSLGQLHRRGYTF
>TRBJ1-2|TRBD1|NA|TRBV5-6
TGTGCCAGCAGCTTGGTGACAGGGGGCGTTAGGCTATTC
CASSLVTGGVRLF
>TRBJ1-1|NA|NA|TRBV5-4
TGTGCCAGCAGCCGGACAGACATGAACACTGAAGCTTTCTTT
CASSRTDMNTEAFF
>TRBJ1-4|NA|NA|TRBV3-1/TRBV3-2
TGTGCCAGCAGCCAAGTAGGGGCAACTAATGAAAAACTGTTTTTT
CASSQVGATNEKLFF
>TRBJ1-1|TRBD1|NA|TRBV27
TGTGCCAGCAGTTCCGACAGGGGGCTAAAAGCTTTCTTT
CASSSDRGLKAFF
>TRBJ1-2|NA|NA|TRBV10-3
TGTGCCATCAGTAGGACGGGGAACGATGGCTACACCTTC
CAISRTGNDGYTF
>TRBJ1-2|TRBD1|NA|TRBV5-1
TGCGCCAGCAGCCTGGGACAGGGAAACGGCTACACCTTC
CASSLGQGNGYTF
>TRBJ1-5|NA|NA|TRBV6-5
TGTGCCAGCAGTTACTCGAATGAGGGGGATCAGCCCCAGCATTTT
CASSYSNEGDQPQHF
>TRBJ1-1|NA|few|TRBV19
TGTGCCACCCGGACTGCCGGGGTTATCACTGAAGCTTTCTTT
CATRTAGVITEAFF
>TRBJ1-5|NA|NA|TRBV28
TGTGCCAGCAGTCACAATCAGCCCCAGCATTTT
CASSHNQPQHF
>TRBJ1-5|NA|NA|TRBV12-3/TRBV12-4
TGTGCCAGCAGCTCAGGGGCGCGGTGGCCCCAGCATTTT
CASSSGARWPQHF
>TRBJ2-7|NA|NA|TRBV7-2
TGTGCCAGCAGCTTAGGCTACGGGCAGTACTTC
CASSLGYGQYF
>TRBJ2-5|NA|once|TRBV2
TGTGCCAGCACCGACAGCACACTTGGGGAGACCCAGTACTTC
CASTDSTLGETQYF
>TRBJ1-6|TRBD1|NA|TRBV2
TGTGCCAGCAGTCCCCGGGACAGTTATTCACCCCTCCACTTT
CASSPRDSYSPLHF
>TRBJ2-1|TRBD1|once|TRBV19
TGTGCCAGTAGTTACAGGGGGTCCTACAATGAGCAGTTCTTC
CASSYRGSYNEQFF
>TRBJ2-3|TRBD1|NA|TRBV2
TGTGCCAGCAGTTACCGACGGCACAGGGGTCCTAGCACAGATACGCAGTATTTT
CASSYRRHRGPSTDTQYF
>TRBJ2-7|NA|NA|TRBV7-9
TGTGCCAGCAGCTCCCTTAACTACGAGCAGTACTTC
CASSSLNYEQYF
>TRBJ2-3|NA|NA|TRBV2
TGTGCCAGCAGGCTAGCAACCGATACGCAGTATTTT
CASRLATDTQYF
>TRBJ2-7|TRBD1|NA|TRBV11-2
TGTGCCAGCAGCCCAACAGGGGCGATCGAGCAGTACTTC
CASSPTGAIEQYF
>TRBJ1-6|NA|NA|TRBV5-4
TGTGCCAGCAGCTTGGAGTCAGGGGATTCACCCCTCCACTTT
CASSLESGDSPLHF
>TRBJ2-5|TRBD2|NA|TRBV9
TGTGCCAGCAGCGCCACCTCCGGGAGCGGGGGTGTGGAGACCCAGTACTTC
CASSATSGSGGVETQYF
>TRBJ2-1|TRBD1|NA|TRBV7-9
TGTGCCAGCAGCTTAACAGGGGATGAGCAGTTCTTC
CASSLTGDEQFF
>TRBJ1-2|TRBD1|once|TRBV9
TGTGCCAGCAGCGAGGGACAGGGGGCTGGCTACACCTTC
CASSEGQGAGYTF
>TRBJ2-3|TRBD2|NA|TRBV6-4
TGTGCCAGCAGTGTCGAGCGGGGGGGCACAGATACGCAGTATTTT
CASSVERGGTDTQYF
>TRBJ1-5|NA|NA|TRBV28
TGTGCTTCCTTAGGGGGATTTAGCCAGCCCCAGCATTTT
CASLGGFSQPQHF
>TRBJ1-1|NA|NA|TRBV19
TGTGCCAGTAGTATGGGAGTCGACACTGAAGCTTTCTTT
CASSMGVDTEAFF
>TRBJ1-3|NA|NA|TRBV5-6
TGTGCCAGCAGCTTGGGACAGGAAAACACCATATATTTT
CASSLGQENTIYF
>TRBJ1-2|TRBD1|NA|TRBV28
TGTGCCAGCAAGGAGGAGACAGGGGCTAACTATGGCTACACCTTC
CASKEETGANYGYTF
>TRBJ1-4|NA|few|TRBV3-1/TRBV3-2
TGTGCCAGCAGCCAAGATGAGACAGAAGATAATGAAAAACTGTTTTTT
CASSQDETEDNEKLFF